Sequencing of this T cell receptor (beta chain) was carried out in a study of radiotherapy plus CTLA-4 blockade in lung cancer. Across the whole study: Of all patients, more than 15% responded objectively and 31% showed disease control.

The count of this clone is one. Participants had chemo-refractory metastatic non-small-cell lung cancer and were treated with focal radiation plus ipilimumab CTLA-4 blockade. Generated by immunoSEQ multiplex PCR, the TCRdb table keeps only in-frame clones and is missing some. The sample has about 73,000 clones; around nine tenths are singletons. This receptor was taken from a human donor with non-small cell lung cancer that progressed on radiotherapy plus ipilimumab. This specimen consisted of peripheral blood, obtained from a patient treated with radiotherapy plus ipilimumab.

CDR3: CASSQTNEQFF. The CDR3 DNA sequence: TGCGCCAGCAGCCAAACTAATGAGCAGTTCTTC. The V gene is TRBV4-1, the J gene TRBJ2-1; D remains ambiguous. The CDR3 covers 11 residues. Trimming shortened V by 2 bases and J by 7 bases, and 3 bases separated the two germline ends. Germline CDR1 reads MGHRA; CDR2 reads YSYEKL.